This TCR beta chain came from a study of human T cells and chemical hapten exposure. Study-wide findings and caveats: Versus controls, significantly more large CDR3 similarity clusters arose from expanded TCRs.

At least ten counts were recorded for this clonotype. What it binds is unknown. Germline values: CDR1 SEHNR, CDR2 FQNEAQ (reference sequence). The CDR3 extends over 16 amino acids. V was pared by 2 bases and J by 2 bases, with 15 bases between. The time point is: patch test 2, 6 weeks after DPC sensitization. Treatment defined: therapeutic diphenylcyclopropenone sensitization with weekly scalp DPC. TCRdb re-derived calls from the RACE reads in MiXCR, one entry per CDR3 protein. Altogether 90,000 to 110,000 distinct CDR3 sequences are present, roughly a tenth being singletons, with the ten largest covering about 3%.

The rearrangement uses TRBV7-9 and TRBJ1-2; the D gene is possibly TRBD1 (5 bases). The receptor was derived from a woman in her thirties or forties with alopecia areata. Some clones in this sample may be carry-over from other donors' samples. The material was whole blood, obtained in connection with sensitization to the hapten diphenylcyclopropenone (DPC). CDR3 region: CASSLNSGQGNYGYTF. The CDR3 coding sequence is TGTGCCAGCAGCTTAAATTCCGGTCAGGGCAACTATGGCTACACCTTC.